This T cell receptor (beta chain) was observed in a study of CD8 T cells in ankylosing spondylitis. Regarding the study as a whole: Roughly eight highly homologous variants made up a TCR beta motif that seemed to typify ankylosing spondylitis blood. Matched ankylosing spondylitis synovial fluid reportedly showed significant enrichment of disease-linked clones.

A note on this clonotype: Its target is not known.

TCRdb analysed the 5' RACE reads with MiXCR anew, one entry per CDR3 protein. The data show fewer than 750,000 distinct CDR3 sequences, around a fifth seen once. The V gene lost 10 bases and the J gene lost 3 bases, with 9 bases spanning the gap. Germline lookup yields CDR1 ENHRY and CDR2 SYGVKD. The CDR3 contains 11 residues. The J gene is TRBJ1-1, the V gene TRBV10-3; D possibly corresponds to TRBD1 (5 bases). Sequenced input: blood, either unsorted or a sorted T cell fraction (not recorded which). The TCR originated in a male donor with ankylosing spondylitis. The chain's CDR3 is CATSQDTEAFF. The CDR3 nucleotides read TGTGCCACCTCACAGGACACTGAAGCTTTCTTT.